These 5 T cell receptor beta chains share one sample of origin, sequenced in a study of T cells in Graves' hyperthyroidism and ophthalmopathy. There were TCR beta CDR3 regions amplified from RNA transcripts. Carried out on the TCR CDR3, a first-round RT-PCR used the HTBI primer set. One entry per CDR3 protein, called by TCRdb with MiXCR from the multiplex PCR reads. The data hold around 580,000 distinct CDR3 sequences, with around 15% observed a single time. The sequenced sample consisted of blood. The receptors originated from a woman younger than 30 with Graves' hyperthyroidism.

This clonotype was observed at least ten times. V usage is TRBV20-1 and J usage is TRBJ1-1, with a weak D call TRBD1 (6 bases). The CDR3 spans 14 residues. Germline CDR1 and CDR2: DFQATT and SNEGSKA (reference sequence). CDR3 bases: TGCAGCGCTCTCAGGGGAAATACCCCTCATGAAGCTTTCTTT. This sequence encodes CSALRGNTPHEAFF.

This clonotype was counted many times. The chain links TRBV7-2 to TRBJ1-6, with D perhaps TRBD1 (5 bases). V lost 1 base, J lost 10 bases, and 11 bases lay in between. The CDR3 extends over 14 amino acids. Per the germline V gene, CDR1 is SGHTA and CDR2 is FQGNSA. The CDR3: CASSLVRAESPLHF. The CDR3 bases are TGTGCCAGCAGCTTAGTCAGGGCTGAATCACCCCTCCACTTT.

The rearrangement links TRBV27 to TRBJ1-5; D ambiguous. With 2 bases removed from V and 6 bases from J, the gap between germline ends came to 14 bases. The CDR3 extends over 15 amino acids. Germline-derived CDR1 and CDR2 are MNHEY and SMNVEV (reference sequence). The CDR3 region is CASSLIGQVGQPQHF. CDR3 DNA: TGTGCCAGCAGTTTAATCGGGCAGGTCGGTCAGCCCCAGCATTTT.

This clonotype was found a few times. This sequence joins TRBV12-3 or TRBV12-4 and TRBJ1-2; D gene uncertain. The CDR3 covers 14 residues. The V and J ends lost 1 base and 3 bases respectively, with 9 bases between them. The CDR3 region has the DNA TGTGCCAGCAGTTTAGGAGGGTTAGACTATGGCTACACCTTC. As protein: CASSLGGLDYGYTF.

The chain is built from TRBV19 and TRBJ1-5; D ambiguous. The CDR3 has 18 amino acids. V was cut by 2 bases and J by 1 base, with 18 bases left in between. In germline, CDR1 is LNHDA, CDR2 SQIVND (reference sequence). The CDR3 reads CASSIFHTSGLSNQPQHF. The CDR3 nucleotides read TGTGCCAGTAGTATATTTCACACCTCGGGGTTAAGCAATCAGCCCCAGCATTTT.